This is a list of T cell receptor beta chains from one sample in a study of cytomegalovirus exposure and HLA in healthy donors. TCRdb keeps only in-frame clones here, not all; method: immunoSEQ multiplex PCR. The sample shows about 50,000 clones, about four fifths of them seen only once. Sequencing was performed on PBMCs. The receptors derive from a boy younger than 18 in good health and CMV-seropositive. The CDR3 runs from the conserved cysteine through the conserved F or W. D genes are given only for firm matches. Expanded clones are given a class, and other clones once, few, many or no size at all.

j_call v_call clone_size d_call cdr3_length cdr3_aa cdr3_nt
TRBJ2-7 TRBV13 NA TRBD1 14 CASSHRGTGFEQYF TGTGCCAGCAGCCATCGTGGGACAGGGTTCGAGCAGTACTTC
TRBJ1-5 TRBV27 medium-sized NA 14 CASSPSTGYQPQHF TGTGCCAGCAGCCCGTCTACAGGGTATCAGCCCCAGCATTTT
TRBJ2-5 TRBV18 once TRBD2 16 CASSPPERGGRETQYF TGTGCCAGCTCACCACCGGAGCGGGGGGGCCGAGAGACCCAGTACTTC
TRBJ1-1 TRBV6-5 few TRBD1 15 CASSYSSGQVGEAFF TGTGCCAGCAGTTACTCCTCCGGACAGGTCGGGGAAGCTTTCTTT
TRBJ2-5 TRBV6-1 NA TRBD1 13 CASRTTGGETQYF TGTGCCAGCAGGACCACAGGGGGGGAGACCCAGTACTTC
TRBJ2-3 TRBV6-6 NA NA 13 CASSFRQTDTQYF TGTGCCAGCAGTTTCCGTCAGACAGATACGCAGTATTTT
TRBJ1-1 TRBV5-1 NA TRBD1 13 CASSRDRDTEAFF TGCGCCAGCAGCCGAGACAGGGACACTGAAGCTTTCTTT
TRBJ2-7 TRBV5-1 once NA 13 CASRKSEAYEQYF TGCGCCAGCCGAAAATCAGAAGCCTACGAGCAGTACTTC
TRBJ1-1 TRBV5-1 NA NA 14 CASSPGTENTEAFF TGCGCCAGCAGCCCTGGGACTGAAAACACTGAAGCTTTCTTT
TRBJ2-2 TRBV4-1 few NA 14 CASSQEGAQRELFF TGCGCCAGCAGCCAAGAGGGGGCGCAAAGGGAGCTGTTTTTT
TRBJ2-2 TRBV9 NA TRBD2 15 CASSSSSGETGELFF TGTGCCAGCAGTAGCTCCAGCGGGGAGACCGGGGAGCTGTTTTTT
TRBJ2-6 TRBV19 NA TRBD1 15 CASSFRGPGANVLTF TGTGCCAGTAGTTTTAGGGGGCCCGGGGCCAACGTCCTGACTTTC
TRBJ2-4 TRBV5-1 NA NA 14 CASSTVQGTNIQYF TGCGCCAGCAGCACCGTCCAGGGGACGAACATTCAGTACTTC
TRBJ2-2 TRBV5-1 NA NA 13 CASMGPVTGELFF TGCGCCAGCATGGGGCCCGTCACCGGGGAGCTGTTTTTT